The next 25 T cell receptor beta chains were all read from a single sample in a study of blood T cell repertoires in COVID-19. Assay used: immunoSEQ multiplex PCR; TCRdb lists only in-frame clones, some missing. This table holds a few hundred thousand clones, 85% to 90% found once. The source material was peripheral blood. All receptors derive from a woman between 55 and 75 years old with COVID-19, enrolled during active disease.

The chain couples TRBV5-6 to TRBJ2-1; 8 bases agree with TRBD2. The CDR3 has 17 amino acids. CDR1 SGHDT and CDR2 YYEEEE come from the germline V gene. Unmatched junction bases numbered 17, after V lost 4 bases and J lost 8 bases. The CDR3 spells CASSGSLSGSLVYEQFF. CDR3 in DNA: TGTGCCAGCAGCGGATCCCTAAGCGGGAGTTTGGTCTATGAGCAGTTCTTC.

The genes are TRBV19 and TRBJ1-1; 7 positions match TRBD1. Germline V gives CDR1 LNHDA, CDR2 SQIVND (reference sequence). CDR3 length: 14 residues. J lost 0 bases, V lost 10 bases, and 8 bases had no gene match. The chain's CDR3 is CAISPGQMNTEAFF. Written as DNA, the CDR3 is TGTGCCATCAGCCCGGGACAGATGAACACTGAAGCTTTCTTT.

This clone has just one count. This sequence joins TRBV19 and TRBJ2-3; TRBD2 matches at 9 bases. J lost 7 bases, V lost 6 bases, and 11 bases had no gene match. CDR3 length: 15 amino acids. Germline V lookup: CDR1 LNHDA, CDR2 SQIVND (reference sequence). The CDR3 loop reads CASRPQSGGQNTQYF. CDR3 sequence (DNA): TGTGCCAGTAGGCCCCAAAGCGGGGGGCAGAATACGCAGTATTTT.

The rearrangement links TRBV6-2 or TRBV6-3 to TRBJ1-5; possibly TRBD1 for D (6 bases). The V end was cut by 5 bases, the J end by 1 base, with 9 bases between. The germline CDR1 and CDR2 sequences are MNHEY and SVGEGT. CDR3 length equals 14 residues. The CDR3 region has the DNA TGTGCCAGCAGTCAACAGGGAAGCAATCAGCCCCAGCATTTT. Amino acids: CASSQQGSNQPQHF.

J is TRBJ2-3 and V is TRBV6-2 or TRBV6-3, with a tentative D call TRBD1 (5 bases). The germline V gene has CDR1 MNHEY and CDR2 SVGEGT. V lost 3 bases and J lost 2, with 9 bases in between. CDR3 length equals 14 residues. CDR3 region: CASSYRQTTDTQYF. The CDR3 DNA follows: TGTGCCAGCAGTTATAGACAGACCACAGATACGCAGTATTTT.

The chain couples TRBV19 to TRBJ1-2; a possible D gene is TRBD1 (6 bases). V was clipped by 4 bases and J by 0 bases, with 21 bases between them. This CDR3 region has 18 residues. Germline CDR1 and CDR2: LNHDA and SQIVND (reference sequence). CDR3 nucleotide sequence: TGTGCCAGTAGTAGAACGGGGGGGGCGGCGGCGGCTAACTATGGCTACACCTTC. It codes for CASSRTGGAAAANYGYTF.

This clone was picked up one time. This specimen includes other DNA sequences encoding the same CDR3. The chain is built from TRBV6-5 and TRBJ2-7; 13 bases are shared with TRBD2. Germline V CDR1 and CDR2: MNHEY, SVGAGI. The V and J ends lost 5 bases and 6 bases, in that order; junction bases with no gene match: 7. CDR3 length: 15 amino acids. The CDR3: CASSPRTSGSGEQYF. CDR3 bases: TGTGCCAGCAGTCCTCGGACTAGCGGGAGCGGCGAGCAGTACTTC.

In its sample, this clone was seen once. The chain has TRBV29-1 and TRBJ2-1; TRBD2 is a possible D gene (6 bases). The CDR3 consists of 14 residues. V was trimmed by 4 bases and J by 7 bases, leaving 17 bases between them. CDR1 SQVTM and CDR2 ANQGSEA come from the germline V gene. DNA for the CDR3: TGCAGCGTTGGGGCAAGCGGGCCAAGAAATGAGCAGTTCTTC. Translation gives CSVGASGPRNEQFF.

This clone occurred once. The rearrangement joins TRBV3-1 (or the pseudogene TRBV3-2) to TRBJ1-3; TRBD1 agrees at 7 bases. This CDR3 has 15 residues. Per the germline V gene, CDR1 is LGHDT and CDR2 is YNNKEL (reference sequence). The J segment lost 4 bases and the V segment lost 4 bases, leaving 7 bases of the junction unmatched. CDR3 protein: CASSLADRVGNTIYF. CDR3 in DNA: TGTGCCAGCAGCCTGGCCGACAGGGTCGGAAACACCATATATTTT.

The chain links TRBV5-4 to TRBJ2-1, with a weak D call TRBD2 (6 bases). The CDR3 has 15 residues. Germline values: CDR1 SGHNT, CDR2 YYREEE (reference sequence). Trimming removed 2 bases from V and 0 bases from J, with 9 bases in between. This CDR3 reads CASSFLASSYNEQFF. The CDR3 DNA follows: TGTGCCAGCAGCTTTCTAGCGAGCTCCTACAATGAGCAGTTCTTC.

The genes are TRBV5-1 and TRBJ2-7; no firm D call. V shed 1 base and J shed 0 bases, with 11 bases lying between them. There are 15 residues in the CDR3. Germline V CDR1 and CDR2: SGHRS, YFSETQ. The CDR3 DNA follows: TGCGCCAGCAGCTTGACCCACGAGAGCTCCTACGAGCAGTACTTC. This translates into CASSLTHESSYEQYF. Based on the CDR3 plus reference TRBV5-1 and TRBJ2-7, the full variable domain is KAGVTQTPRYLIKTRGQQVTLSCSPISGHRSVSWYQQTPGQGLQFLFEYFSETQRNKGNFPGRFSGRQFSNSRSEMNVSTLELGDSALYLCASSLTHESSYEQYFGPGTRLTVT.

The chain recombines TRBV28 with TRBJ2-2; 7 bases map to TRBD2. V trimming: 7 bases; J trimming: 6 bases; junction bases outside the gene matches: 11. Germline lookup yields CDR1 MDHEN and CDR2 SYDVKM. This CDR3 spans 15 amino acids. The CDR3 DNA reads as TGTGCCAGCACCAGCGGGAATTTAAGGGCCGGGGAGCTGTTTTTT. This translates into CASTSGNLRAGELFF.

This chain joins TRBV10-1 and TRBJ1-3; possible D gene TRBD1, 5 bases. The germline V gene has CDR1 WNHNN and CDR2 SYGVQD (reference sequence). V was pared by 3 bases and J by 3 bases, with 9 bases between. The CDR3 is 14 residues long. CDR3 bases: TGCGCCAGCAGTGATGGAGGGGTTGGAAACACCATATATTTT. As protein: CASSDGGVGNTIYF.

The J gene is TRBJ2-5, the V gene TRBV3-1 (or the pseudogene TRBV3-2); D is possibly TRBD2 (5 bases). V lost 4 bases to trimming and J lost 5 bases, with 17 bases between them. The CDR3 has 15 residues. The V gene's germline CDR1 is LGHDT and CDR2 YNNKEL (reference sequence). CDR3 sequence reads: CASSPGIARGETQYF. In DNA, the CDR3 is TGTGCCAGCAGCCCGGGGATAGCTAGAGGGGAGACCCAGTACTTC.

This chain connects TRBV7-3 to TRBJ1-1; D not certain. The CDR3 runs to 12 residues. Germline V gives CDR1 SGHTA, CDR2 FQGTGA. Trimming stripped 5 bases from V and 8 bases from J, with 12 bases between. The CDR3 loop reads CASSLTSGEAFF. The CDR3 coding sequence is TGTGCCAGCAGCCTGACTAGTGGGGAAGCTTTCTTT.

This rearrangement joins TRBV24-1 to TRBJ2-1; 8 nucleotides agree with TRBD2. Germline V gene lookup returns CDR1 KGHDR and CDR2 SFDVKD. The length of the CDR3 is 15 residues. After removal of 9 bases from V and 7 bases from J, the junction contained 13 bases not matched to a gene. DNA of the CDR3: TGTGCCACCGACGGACGGGAGAGCGGGAGTAATGAGCAGTTCTTC. Its protein product is CATDGRESGSNEQFF.

The V call is TRBV24-1, the J call TRBJ2-3, with D possibly TRBD1 on 5 matching bases. Germline lookup yields CDR1 KGHDR and CDR2 SFDVKD. Trimming removed 4 bases at V and 2 bases at J, with 15 bases between. This CDR3 contains 16 residues. The CDR3 reads CATSDPGNPPTDTQYF. In DNA, the CDR3 is TGTGCCACCAGTGACCCAGGGAACCCCCCCACAGATACGCAGTATTTT.

The chain couples TRBV5-1 to TRBJ2-7; 8 bases map to TRBD2. Germline values: CDR1 SGHRS, CDR2 YFSETQ. J lost 3 bases, V lost 0 bases, and 5 bases had no gene match. This CDR3 has 15 residues. The CDR3 region is CASSLDPSGFYEQYF. The CDR3, as DNA: TGCGCCAGCAGCTTGGATCCTAGCGGGTTCTACGAGCAGTACTTC.

The V gene is TRBV29-1, the J gene TRBJ1-1; the match to TRBD1 covers 7 bases. The CDR3 covers 12 residues. V lost 7 bases and J lost 1; bases outside the gene matches: 3. Looked up from germline, CDR1 is SQVTM and CDR2 is ANQGSEA. The CDR3 nucleotides read TGCAGCGGGTGGACAGGGAACACTGAAGCTTTCTTT. Translating gives CSGWTGNTEAFF.

The chain recombines TRBV7-9 with TRBJ1-2; D not certain. V lost 0 bases and J 1 base, leaving 6 bases between the germline ends. The CDR3 totals 14 residues. Germline CDR1 and CDR2: SEHNR and FQNEAQ (reference sequence). CDR3 sequence reads: CASSLAQFNYGYTF. The DNA for the CDR3 is TGTGCCAGCAGCTTAGCACAGTTTAACTATGGCTACACCTTC.

This clone has a single count. The rearrangement links TRBV28 to TRBJ2-1, with 7 bases aligning to TRBD2. The germline gives CDR1 MDHEN, CDR2 SYDVKM. The CDR3 sequence is 16 residues long. The V segment lost 0 bases and the J segment 4 bases; nucleotides outside the gene matches: 6. The CDR3 nucleotides are TGTGCCAGCAGTTTATGGGGCGGGAGAGGATACAATGAGCAGTTCTTC. This codes for CASSLWGGRGYNEQFF. Based on the CDR3 plus reference TRBV28 and TRBJ2-1, the full variable domain is DVKVTQSSRYLVKRTGEKVFLECVQDMDHENMFWYRQDPGLGLRLIYFSYDVKMKEKGDIPEGYSVSREKKERFSLILESASTNQTSMYLCASSLWGGRGYNEQFFGPGTRLTVL.

The chain couples TRBV6-5 to TRBJ1-5; D call uncertain. Trimming removed 5 bases from V and 3 bases from J, with 8 bases in between. CDR3 length equals 13 residues. CDR1 and CDR2 (germline): MNHEY, SVGAGI. The CDR3 nucleotides read TGTGCCAGCAGTCCGGGGTCCAATCAGCCCCAGCATTTT. Translating gives CASSPGSNQPQHF.

Worth noting for this clone: The CDR3 end shows no conserved phenylalanine or tryptophan, and so a read error is likely. The DNA is left out, because the CDR3 cannot be placed on it with certainty; the CDR3 is given as TCRdb lists it. The chain uses TRBV7-8 and TRBJ1-4; the table's D call, TRBD1, has no DNA check behind it. Germline V gene sequence: CDR1 SGHVS, CDR2 FQNEAQ. Including both end residues, the CDR3 is 12 amino acids long. The CDR3 protein is CASSASREPLKV.

The genes are TRBV5-1 and TRBJ1-2; tentatively, D is TRBD1 (6 bases). V was trimmed by 2 bases and J by 4 bases, leaving 12 bases between them. Germline V gene lookup returns CDR1 SGHRS and CDR2 YFSETQ. The length of the CDR3 is 14 residues. The chain's CDR3 is CASSLGQISYGYTF. CDR3 DNA: TGCGCCAGCAGCTTAGGACAGATTTCCTATGGCTACACCTTC. Using reference TRBV5-1 and TRBJ1-2 for the parts outside the CDR3, the full variable domain is KAGVTQTPRYLIKTRGQQVTLSCSPISGHRSVSWYQQTPGQGLQFLFEYFSETQRNKGNFPGRFSGRQFSNSRSEMNVSTLELGDSALYLCASSLGQISYGYTFGSGTRLTVV.

This clone was recorded once. The chain recombines TRBV9 with TRBJ1-4, with a tentative D call TRBD1 (6 bases). The CDR3 is 14 residues long. Germline values: CDR1 SGDLS, CDR2 YYNGEE. Trimming took off 0 bases at V and 8 bases at J, with 11 bases between the two ends. In DNA, the CDR3 is TGTGCCAGCAGCGTAGCATGGGGGCAGGAAAAACTGTTTTTT. It codes for CASSVAWGQEKLFF. Supplemented by reference TRBV9 and TRBJ1-4, the full variable domain reads DSGVTQTPKHLITATGQRVTLRCSPRSGDLSVYWYQQSLDQGLQFLIQYYNGEERAKGNILERFSAQQFPDLHSELNLSSLELGDSALYFCASSVAWGQEKLFFGSGTQLSVL.